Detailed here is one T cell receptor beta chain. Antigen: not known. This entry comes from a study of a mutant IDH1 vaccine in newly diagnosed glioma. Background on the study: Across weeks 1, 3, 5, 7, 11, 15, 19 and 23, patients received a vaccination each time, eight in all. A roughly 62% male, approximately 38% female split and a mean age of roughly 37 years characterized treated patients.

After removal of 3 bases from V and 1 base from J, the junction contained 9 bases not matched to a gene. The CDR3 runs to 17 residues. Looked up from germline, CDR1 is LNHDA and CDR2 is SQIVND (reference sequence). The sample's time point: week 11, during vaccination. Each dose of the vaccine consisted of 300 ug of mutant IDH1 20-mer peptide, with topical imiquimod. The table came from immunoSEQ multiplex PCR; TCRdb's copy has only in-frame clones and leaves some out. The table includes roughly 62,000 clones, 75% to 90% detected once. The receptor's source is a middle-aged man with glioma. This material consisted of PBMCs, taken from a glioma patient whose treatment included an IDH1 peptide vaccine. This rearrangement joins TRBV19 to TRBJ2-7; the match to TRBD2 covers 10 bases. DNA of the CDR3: TGTGCCAGTAGTATTTACCCCCGGACTAGCGGTTCCTACGAGCAGTACTTC. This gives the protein CASSIYPRTSGSYEQYF.